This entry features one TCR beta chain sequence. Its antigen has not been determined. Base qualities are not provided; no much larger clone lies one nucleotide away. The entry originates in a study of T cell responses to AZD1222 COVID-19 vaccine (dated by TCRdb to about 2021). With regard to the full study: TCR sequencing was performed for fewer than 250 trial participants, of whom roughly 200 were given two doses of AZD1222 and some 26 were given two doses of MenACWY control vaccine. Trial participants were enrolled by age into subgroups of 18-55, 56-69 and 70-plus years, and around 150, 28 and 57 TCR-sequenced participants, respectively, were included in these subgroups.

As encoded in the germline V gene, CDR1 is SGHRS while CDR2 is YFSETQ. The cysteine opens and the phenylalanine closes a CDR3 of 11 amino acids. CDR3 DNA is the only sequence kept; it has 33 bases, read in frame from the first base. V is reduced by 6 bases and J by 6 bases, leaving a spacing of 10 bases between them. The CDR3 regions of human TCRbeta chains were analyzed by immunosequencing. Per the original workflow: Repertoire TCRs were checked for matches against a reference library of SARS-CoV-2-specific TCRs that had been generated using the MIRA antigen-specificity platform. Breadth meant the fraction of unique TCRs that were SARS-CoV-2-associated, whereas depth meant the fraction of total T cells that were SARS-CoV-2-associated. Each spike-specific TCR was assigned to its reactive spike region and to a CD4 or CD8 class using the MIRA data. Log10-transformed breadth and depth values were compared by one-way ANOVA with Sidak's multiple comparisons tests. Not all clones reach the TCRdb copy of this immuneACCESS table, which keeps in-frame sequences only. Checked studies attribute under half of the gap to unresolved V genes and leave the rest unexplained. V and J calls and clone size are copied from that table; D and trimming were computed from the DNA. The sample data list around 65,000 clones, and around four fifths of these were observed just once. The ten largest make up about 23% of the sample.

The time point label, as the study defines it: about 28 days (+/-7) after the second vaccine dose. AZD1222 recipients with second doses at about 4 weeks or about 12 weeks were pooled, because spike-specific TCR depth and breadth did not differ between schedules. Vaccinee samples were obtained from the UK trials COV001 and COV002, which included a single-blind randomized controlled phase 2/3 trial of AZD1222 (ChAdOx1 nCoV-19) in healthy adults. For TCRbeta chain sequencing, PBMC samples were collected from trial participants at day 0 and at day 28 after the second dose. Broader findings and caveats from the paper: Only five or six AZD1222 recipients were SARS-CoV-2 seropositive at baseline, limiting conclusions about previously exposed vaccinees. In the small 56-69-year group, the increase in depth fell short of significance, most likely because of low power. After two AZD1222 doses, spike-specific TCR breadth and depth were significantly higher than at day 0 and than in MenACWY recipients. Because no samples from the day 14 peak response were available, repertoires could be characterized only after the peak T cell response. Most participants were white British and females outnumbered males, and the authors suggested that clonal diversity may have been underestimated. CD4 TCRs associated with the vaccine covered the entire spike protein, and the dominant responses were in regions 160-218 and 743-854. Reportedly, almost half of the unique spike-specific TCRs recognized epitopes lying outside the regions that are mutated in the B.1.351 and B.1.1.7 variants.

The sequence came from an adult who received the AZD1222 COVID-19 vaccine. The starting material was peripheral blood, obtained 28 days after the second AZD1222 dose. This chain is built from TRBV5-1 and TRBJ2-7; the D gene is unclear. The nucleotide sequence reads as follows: TGCGCCAGCACCGACGACTCCGAGCAGTACTTC. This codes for CASTDDSEQYF.